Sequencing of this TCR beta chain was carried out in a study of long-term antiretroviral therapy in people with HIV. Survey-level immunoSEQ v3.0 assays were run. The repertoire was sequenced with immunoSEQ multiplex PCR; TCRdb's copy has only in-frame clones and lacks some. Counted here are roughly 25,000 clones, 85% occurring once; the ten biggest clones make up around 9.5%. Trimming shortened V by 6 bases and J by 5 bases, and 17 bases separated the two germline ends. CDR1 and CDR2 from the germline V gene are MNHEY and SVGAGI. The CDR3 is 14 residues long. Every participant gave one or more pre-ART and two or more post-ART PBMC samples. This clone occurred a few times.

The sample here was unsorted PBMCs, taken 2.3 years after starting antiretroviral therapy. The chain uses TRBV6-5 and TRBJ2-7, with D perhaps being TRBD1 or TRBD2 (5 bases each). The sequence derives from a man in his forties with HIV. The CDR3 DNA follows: TGTGCCAGCAGAACCGGGGCCTCTCGGCACGAGCAGTACTTC. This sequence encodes CASRTGASRHEQYF.